The clone carrying this T cell receptor (beta chain) was counted between two and nine times. V lost 8 bases and J lost 2, with 16 bases in between. CDR1 and CDR2 from the germline V gene are LNHDA and SQIVND (reference sequence). The CDR3 runs to 14 residues. This record belongs to a study of blood T cell repertoires in COVID-19. Turning to the study itself: Acute and convalescent COVID-19 samples came from the United States, Italy and Spain. T cells, B-cell-depleted T cells, or PBMCs supplied cDNA or gDNA.

Data came from immunoSEQ multiplex PCR; TCRdb stores just in-frame clones and leaves some out. The table records fewer than 200,000 clones, roughly 90% of them present only once. The source material was peripheral blood. This receptor was taken from a man in his fifties or sixties with acute or convalescent COVID-19. The chain couples TRBV19 to TRBJ2-7; D possibly corresponds to TRBD2 (6 bases). The CDR3 DNA follows: TGTGCCAGTTCTTCCCTGCGGGGAACCTACGAGCAGTACTTC. Translation gives CASSSLRGTYEQYF.